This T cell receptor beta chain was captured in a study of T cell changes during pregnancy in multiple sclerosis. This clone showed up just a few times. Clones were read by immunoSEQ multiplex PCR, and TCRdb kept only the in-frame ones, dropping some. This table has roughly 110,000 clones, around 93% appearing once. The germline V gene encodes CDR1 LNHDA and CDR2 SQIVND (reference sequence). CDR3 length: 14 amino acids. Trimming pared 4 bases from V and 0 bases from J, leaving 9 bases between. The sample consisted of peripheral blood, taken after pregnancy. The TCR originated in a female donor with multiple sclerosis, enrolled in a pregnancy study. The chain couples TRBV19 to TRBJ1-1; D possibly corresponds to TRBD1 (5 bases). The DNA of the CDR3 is TGTGCCAGTAGTAGGGAGGGGCTGAACACTGAAGCTTTCTTT. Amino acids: CASSREGLNTEAFF.